The sequence of this T cell receptor (beta chain) was determined in a study of blood T cell repertoires in COVID-19. In the study overall: Specimens from acute and convalescent COVID-19 originated in the United States, Italy and Spain. T cells, B-cell-depleted T cells, or PBMCs provided the cDNA or gDNA that served as material.

A remark on this clone: Other DNA sequences in the same sample also yield this CDR3.

Sequencing was performed with immunoSEQ multiplex PCR; in TCRdb, only in-frame clones are kept and a portion is missing. The table has approximately 340,000 clones, over 70% seen once; the top ten hold 2.5% to 3.5%. V was pared by 1 base and J by 1 base, with 4 bases between. Germline V lookup: CDR1 LNHDA, CDR2 SQIVND (reference sequence). This CDR3 contains 13 residues. Sequencing used peripheral blood. The origin of this receptor is a young man with active or convalescent COVID-19. The V gene is TRBV19, the J gene TRBJ1-1; D gene ambiguous. The CDR3 sequence is CASSIGQNTEAFF. CDR3 in DNA: TGTGCCAGTAGTATAGGGCAGAACACTGAAGCTTTCTTT.